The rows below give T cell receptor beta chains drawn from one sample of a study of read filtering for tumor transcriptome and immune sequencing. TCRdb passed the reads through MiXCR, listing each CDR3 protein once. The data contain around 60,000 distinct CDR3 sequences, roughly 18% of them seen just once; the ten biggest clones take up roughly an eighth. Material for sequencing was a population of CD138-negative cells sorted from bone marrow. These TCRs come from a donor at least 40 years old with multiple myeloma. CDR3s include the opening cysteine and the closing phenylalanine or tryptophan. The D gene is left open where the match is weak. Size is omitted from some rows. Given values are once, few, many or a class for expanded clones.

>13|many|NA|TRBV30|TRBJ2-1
TGTGCCTGGAGGTCAAGCTCCTACAATGAGCAGTTCTTC
CAWRSSSYNEQFF
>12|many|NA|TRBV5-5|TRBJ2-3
TGTGCCAGCAGCTTGATATCCGATACGCAGTATTTT
CASSLISDTQYF
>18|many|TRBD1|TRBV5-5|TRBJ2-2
TGTGCCAGCAGCTTTAGTATGGACAGGAACCCGAACACCGGGGAGCTGTTTTTT
CASSFSMDRNPNTGELFF
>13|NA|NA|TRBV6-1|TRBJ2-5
TGTGCCGTACGAACGGGACACCAAGAGACCCAGTACTTC
CAVRTGHQETQYF
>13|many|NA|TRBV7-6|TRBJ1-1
TGTGCCAGCAGCGTTCCCGGGAGGACTGAAGCTTTCTTT
CASSVPGRTEAFF
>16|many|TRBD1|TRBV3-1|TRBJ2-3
TGTGCCAGCAGCCAACCGGACAGGAGGTTTGTAGATACGCAGTATTTT
CASSQPDRRFVDTQYF
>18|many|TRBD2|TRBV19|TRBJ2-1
TGTGCCAGTAGTCCCCGGGGTAGCGGGGGGTCCTATGAGCGGGAGCAGTTCTTC
CASSPRGSGGSYEREQFF
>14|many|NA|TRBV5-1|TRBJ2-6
TGCGCCAGCAGCTTTGAGCCCTCCACCAACGTCCTGACTTTC
CASSFEPSTNVLTF
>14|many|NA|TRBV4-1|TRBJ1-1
TGCGCCAGCAGCCAAGAGGGGCTGGGCACTGAAGCTTTCTTT
CASSQEGLGTEAFF
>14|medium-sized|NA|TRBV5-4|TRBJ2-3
TGTGCCAGCAGCTCGGGACTTATGCGGGCGACGCAGTATTTT
CASSSGLMRATQYF
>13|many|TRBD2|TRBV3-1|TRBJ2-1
TGTGCCAGCAGCCGGACTCGGGAGGATGAGCAGTTCTTC
CASSRTREDEQFF
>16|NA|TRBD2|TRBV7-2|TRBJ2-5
TGTGCCAGCAGCTTAGCGCGACTAGCGGGACGAGAGACCCAGTACTTC
CASSLARLAGRETQYF
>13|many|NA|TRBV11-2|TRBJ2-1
TGTGCCAGCAGCTCAACCCTCGGGACTCATCCGTTCTTC
CASSSTLGTHPFF
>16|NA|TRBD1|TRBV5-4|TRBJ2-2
TGTGCCAGCAGCCATCCGGGACAGGGTAGCACCGGGGAGCTGTTTTTT
CASSHPGQGSTGELFF
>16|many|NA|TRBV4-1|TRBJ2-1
TGCGCCAGCAGCCAAGATTGGACTTCCTCCTACAATGAGCAGTTCTTC
CASSQDWTSSYNEQFF
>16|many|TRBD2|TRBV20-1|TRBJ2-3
TGCAGTGCTGATACTAGCGGGGGGCCTAGCACAGATACGCAGTATTTT
CSADTSGGPSTDTQYF
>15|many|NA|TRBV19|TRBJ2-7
TGTGCCAGTAGTGCGGGACAGACAAATGCCTACGAGCAGTACTTC
CASSAGQTNAYEQYF
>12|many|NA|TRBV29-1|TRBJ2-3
TGCAGCGTTGAAGCGGGGACTGATACGCAGTATTTT
CSVEAGTDTQYF
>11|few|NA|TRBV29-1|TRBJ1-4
TGCAGCGTTGACCCTAATGAAAAACTGTTTTTT
CSVDPNEKLFF
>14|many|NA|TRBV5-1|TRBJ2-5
TGCGCCAGCAGCTACGAAGGGACTGAAGAGACCCAGTACTTC
CASSYEGTEETQYF
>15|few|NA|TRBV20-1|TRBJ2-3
TGCAGTGCTAAAGGGAGTGGCGGGGGCGGAGATACGCAGTATTTT
CSAKGSGGGGDTQYF
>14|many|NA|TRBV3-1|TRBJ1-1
TGTGCCAGCAGCCAAGTGGGGGGCCCCACTGAAGCTTTCTTT
CASSQVGGPTEAFF
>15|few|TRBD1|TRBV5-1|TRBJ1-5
TGCGCCAGCAGCTTGGAGGGACAGACTAATCAGCCCCAGCATTTT
CASSLEGQTNQPQHF
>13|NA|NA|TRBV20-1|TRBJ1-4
TGCAGTGCTAGAGAATCCATGGTGAAAAAACTGTTTTTT
CSARESMVKKLFF
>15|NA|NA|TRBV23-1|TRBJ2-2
TGCGCCAGCAGTCAAGGCAGGGGTGACACCGGGGAGCTGTTTTTT
CASSQGRGDTGELFF
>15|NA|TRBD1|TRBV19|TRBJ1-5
TGTGCCAGTACTAGCCGGGACAGGGTTGGTCAGCCCCAGCATTTT
CASTSRDRVGQPQHF
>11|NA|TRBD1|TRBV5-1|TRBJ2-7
TGCGCCAGCACGACAGGGGACGAGCAGTACTTC
CASTTGDEQYF
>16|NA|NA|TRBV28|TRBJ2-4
TGTGCCAGCAGTTACCGAGGGGCCCAAGCCAAAAACATTCAGTACTTC
CASSYRGAQAKNIQYF
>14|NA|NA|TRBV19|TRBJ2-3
TGTGCCAGTAGTAACCGGGGTAGCACAGATACGCAGTATTTT
CASSNRGSTDTQYF
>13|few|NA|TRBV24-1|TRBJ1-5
TGTGCCACCAGTCTCACCAACAATCAGCCCCAGCATTTT
CATSLTNNQPQHF
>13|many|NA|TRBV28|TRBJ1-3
TGTGCCAGCAGGGACAGCTCTGGAAACACCATATATTTT
CASRDSSGNTIYF
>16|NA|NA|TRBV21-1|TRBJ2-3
TGTGCCAGCAGCAAAGGGGACACCAAATGCACAGATACGCAGTATTTT
CASSKGDTKCTDTQYF
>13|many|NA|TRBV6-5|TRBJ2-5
TGTGCCAGCAGTTCGTGGAGTCAAGAGACCCAGTACTTC
CASSSWSQETQYF